This T cell receptor beta chain is from a study of OX40 agonist ivuxolimab in advanced cancers. This CDR3 region has 11 residues. Deletions cut 3 bases from V and 6 bases from J, with 7 bases between. Germline values: CDR1 DFQATT, CDR2 SNEGSKA (reference sequence). Data came from immunoSEQ multiplex PCR; TCRdb stores just in-frame clones and leaves some out. This sample has tens of thousands of clones, with 85% to 90% found just once. The sequences come from CD4+ or CD8+ T cells sorted from blood, collected in a trial of the OX40 agonist ivuxolimab. This rearrangement joins TRBV20-1 to TRBJ2-3, with no clear D. The receptor was derived from an adult with an advanced solid tumor such as melanoma, head and neck, liver or kidney cancer. The CDR3 sequence: CSASARDTQYF. The CDR3 DNA sequence: TGCAGTGCTAGTGCCCGGGATACGCAGTATTTT.